The entry below describes one T cell receptor beta chain. Antigen specificity is unknown. This specimen comes from a study of CD8+ T cells in alopecia areata. General study points: Compared with mice, patients displayed less clear TCR sharing, possibly for HLA-related reasons. Lesional tissue from the scalp (especially in alopecia totalis/universalis) showed higher clonality than normal scalp. A great number of expanded lesional clones endured in scalp and blood during tofacitinib.

Investigators isolated RNA and reverse transcribed it into cDNA to act as the sequencing template. Using immunoSEQ multiplex PCR, the repertoire was profiled, and TCRdb retains in-frame clones only, with some absent. The table has more than 95,000 clones, approximately 59% seen once; the top ten hold 30%. The CDR3 runs to 16 residues. V shed 1 base, J shed 2 bases, and the junction held 4 bases outside the gene matches. Germline V gene data show CDR1 as SGHTA and CDR2 as FQGNSA. Treatment indicated: oral pan-JAK inhibitor, 5-10 mg twice daily. This chain links TRBV7-2 with TRBJ2-3, with 9 bases identical to TRBD2. The source of this sequence is a human donor with alopecia areata. This material consisted of CD8+ T cells sorted from blood, taken at week 4, from a patient treated with tofacitinib. The CDR3 nucleotides are TGTGCCAGCAGCTTAGGACTAGCGGAGAACACAGATACGCAGTATTTT. It is translated as CASSLGLAENTDTQYF.